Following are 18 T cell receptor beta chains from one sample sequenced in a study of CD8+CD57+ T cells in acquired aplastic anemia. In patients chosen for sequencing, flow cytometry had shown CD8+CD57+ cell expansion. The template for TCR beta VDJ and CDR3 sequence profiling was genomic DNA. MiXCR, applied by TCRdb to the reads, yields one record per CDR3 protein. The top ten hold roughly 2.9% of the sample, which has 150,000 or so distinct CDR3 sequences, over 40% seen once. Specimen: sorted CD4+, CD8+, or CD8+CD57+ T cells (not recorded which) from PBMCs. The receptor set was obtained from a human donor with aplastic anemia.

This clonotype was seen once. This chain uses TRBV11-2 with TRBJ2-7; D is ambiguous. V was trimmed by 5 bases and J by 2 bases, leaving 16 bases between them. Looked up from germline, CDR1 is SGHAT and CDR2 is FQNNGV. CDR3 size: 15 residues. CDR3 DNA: TGTGCCAGCAGCACCGGACGGGCGGACCCCTACGAGCAGTACGTC. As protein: CASSTGRADPYEQYV.

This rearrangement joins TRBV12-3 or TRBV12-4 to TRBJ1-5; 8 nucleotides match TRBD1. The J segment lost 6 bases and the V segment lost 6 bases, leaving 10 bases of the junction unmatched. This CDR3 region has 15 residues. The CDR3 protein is CASSPRTGWRQPQHF. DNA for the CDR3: TGTGCCAGCAGCCCCCGGACAGGGTGGCGTCAGCCCCAGCATTTT.

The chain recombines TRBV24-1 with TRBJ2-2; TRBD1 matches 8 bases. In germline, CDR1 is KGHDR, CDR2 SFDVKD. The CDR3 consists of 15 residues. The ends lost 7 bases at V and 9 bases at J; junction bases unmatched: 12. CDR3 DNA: TGTGCCACCAGCACCCGGGACAGGCGTAGCAGGGAGCTGTTTTTT. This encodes CATSTRDRRSRELFF.

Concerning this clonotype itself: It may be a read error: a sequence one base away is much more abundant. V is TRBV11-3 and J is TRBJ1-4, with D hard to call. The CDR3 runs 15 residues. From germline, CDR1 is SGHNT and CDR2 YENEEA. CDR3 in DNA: TGTGCCCGCAGCTTAGGAGGCGCAACTAATGAAAAACTGTTTTTT. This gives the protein CARSLGGATNEKLFF.

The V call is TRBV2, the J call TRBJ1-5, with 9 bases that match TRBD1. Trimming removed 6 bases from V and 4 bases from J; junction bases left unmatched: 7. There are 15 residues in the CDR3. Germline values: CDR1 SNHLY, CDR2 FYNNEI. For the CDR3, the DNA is TGTGCCAGCAGCGCGGACAGGGGATCGAATCAGCCCCAGCATTTT. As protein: CASSADRGSNQPQHF. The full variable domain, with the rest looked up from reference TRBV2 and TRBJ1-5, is EPEVTQTPSHQVTQMGQEVILRCVPISNHLYFYWYRQILGQKVEFLVSFYNNEISEKSEIFDDQFSVERPDGSNFTLKIRSTKLEDSAMYFCASSADRGSNQPQHFGDGTRLSIL.

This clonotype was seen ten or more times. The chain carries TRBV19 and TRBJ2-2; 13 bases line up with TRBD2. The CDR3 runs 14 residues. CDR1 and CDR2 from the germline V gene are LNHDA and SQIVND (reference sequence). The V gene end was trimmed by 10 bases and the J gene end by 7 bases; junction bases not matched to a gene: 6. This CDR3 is CATRTSGGIGELFF. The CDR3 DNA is TGTGCCACCCGGACTAGCGGGGGTATCGGGGAGCTGTTTTTT.

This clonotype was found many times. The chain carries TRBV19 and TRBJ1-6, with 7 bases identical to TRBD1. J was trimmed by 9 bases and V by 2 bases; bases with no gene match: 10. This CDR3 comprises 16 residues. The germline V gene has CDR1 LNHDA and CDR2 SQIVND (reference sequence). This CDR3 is CASSIIWRGRGSPLHF. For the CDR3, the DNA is TGTGCCAGTAGTATAATTTGGAGGGGGCGAGGTTCACCCCTCCACTTT.

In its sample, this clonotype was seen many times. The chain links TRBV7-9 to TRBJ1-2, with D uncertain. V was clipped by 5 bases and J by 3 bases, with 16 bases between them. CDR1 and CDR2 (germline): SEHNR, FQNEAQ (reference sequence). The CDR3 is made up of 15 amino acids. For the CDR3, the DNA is TGTGCCAGCAGCCCCTACTCGGGAGCGGACTATGGCTACACCTTC. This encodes CASSPYSGADYGYTF.

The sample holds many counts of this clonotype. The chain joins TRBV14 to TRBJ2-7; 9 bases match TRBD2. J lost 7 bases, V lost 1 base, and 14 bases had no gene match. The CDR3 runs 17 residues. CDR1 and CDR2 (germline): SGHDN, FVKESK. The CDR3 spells CASSQVPSGAKKGEQYF. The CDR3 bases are TGTGCCAGCAGCCAAGTTCCTAGCGGGGCGAAAAAGGGGGAGCAGTACTTC.

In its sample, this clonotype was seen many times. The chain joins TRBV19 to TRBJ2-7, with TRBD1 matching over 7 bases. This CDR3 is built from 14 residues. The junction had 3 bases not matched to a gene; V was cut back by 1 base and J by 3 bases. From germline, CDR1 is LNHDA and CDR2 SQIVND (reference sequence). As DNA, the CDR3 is TGTGCCAGTAGTATAGGGACAGGAGGCTACGAGCAGTACGTC. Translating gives CASSIGTGGYEQYV.

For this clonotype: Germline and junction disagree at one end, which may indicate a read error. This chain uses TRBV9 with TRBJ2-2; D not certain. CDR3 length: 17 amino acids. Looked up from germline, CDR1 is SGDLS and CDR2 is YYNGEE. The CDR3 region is CVSSATQGRSNTGELFF. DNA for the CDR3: TGTGTCAGCAGCGCGACTCAAGGACGGTCGAACACCGGGGAGCTGTTTTTT.

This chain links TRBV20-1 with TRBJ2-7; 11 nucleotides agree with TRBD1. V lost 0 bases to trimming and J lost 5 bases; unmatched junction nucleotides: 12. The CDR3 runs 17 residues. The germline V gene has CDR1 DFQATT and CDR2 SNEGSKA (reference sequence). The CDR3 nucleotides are TGCAGTGCTAGAGATCTCGGACTCGGGACAGGGGGAAACGAGCAGTACTTC. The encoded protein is CSARDLGLGTGGNEQYF.

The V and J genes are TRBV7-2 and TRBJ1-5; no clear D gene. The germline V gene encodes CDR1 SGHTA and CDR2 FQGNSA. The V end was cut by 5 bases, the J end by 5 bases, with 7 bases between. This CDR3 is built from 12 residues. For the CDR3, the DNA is TGTGCCAGCAGCCCTGGGGATCAGCCCCAGCATTTT. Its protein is CASSPGDQPQHF.

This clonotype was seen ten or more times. CDR3 loop: CAIRPTGTQNTGELFF. In DNA form, the CDR3 reads TGTGCCATCAGACCCACCGGGACTCAAAACACCGGGGAGCTGTTTTTT. The gene calls are TRBV10-3 and TRBJ2-2, with D perhaps TRBD2 (6 bases). CDR1 is ENHRY and CDR2 is SYGVKD in the germline V gene. This CDR3 has 16 residues. The V end lost 6 bases, the J end lost 2 bases, and 16 bases lay between the germline ends.

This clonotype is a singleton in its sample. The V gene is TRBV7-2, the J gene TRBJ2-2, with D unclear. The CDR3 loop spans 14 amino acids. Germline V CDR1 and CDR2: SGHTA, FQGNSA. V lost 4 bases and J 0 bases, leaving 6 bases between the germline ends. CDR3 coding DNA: TGTGCCAGCAGCTCAGGAGCGAACACCGGGGAGCTGTTTTTT. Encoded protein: CASSSGANTGELFF.

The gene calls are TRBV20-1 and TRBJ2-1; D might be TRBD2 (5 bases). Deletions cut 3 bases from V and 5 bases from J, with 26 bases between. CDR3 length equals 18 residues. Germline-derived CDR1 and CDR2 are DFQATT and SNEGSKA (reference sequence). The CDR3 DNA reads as TGCAGTGCTAGTCCGACTCGCGGCAGCGCTAGCCTGGACAATGAGCAGTTCTTC. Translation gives CSASPTRGSASLDNEQFF.

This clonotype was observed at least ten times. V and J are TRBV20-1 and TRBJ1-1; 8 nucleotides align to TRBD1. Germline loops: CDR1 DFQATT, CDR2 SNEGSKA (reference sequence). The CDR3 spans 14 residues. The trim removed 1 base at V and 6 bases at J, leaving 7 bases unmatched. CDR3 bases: TGCAGTGCTAGAGCGACACACAGGGGGTCTGAAGCTTTCTTT. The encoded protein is CSARATHRGSEAFF.

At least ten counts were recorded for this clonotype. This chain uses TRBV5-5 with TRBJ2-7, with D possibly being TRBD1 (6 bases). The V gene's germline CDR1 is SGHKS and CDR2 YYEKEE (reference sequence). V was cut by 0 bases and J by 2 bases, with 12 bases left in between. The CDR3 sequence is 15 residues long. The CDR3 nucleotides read TGTGCCAGCAGCTTGGAGACAGGCTTCACCTACGAGCAGTACTTC. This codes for CASSLETGFTYEQYF.